This TCR beta chain was sequenced in a study of Ad26.COV2.S vaccination and SARS-CoV-2 variants. For the study at large: Once or twice, 56 days apart, Ad26.COV2.S was delivered intramuscularly.

Treatment noted: roughly 20 received Ad26.COV2.S at low or high dose, single or two shots; roughly 5 received placebo; per-sample allocation not given. Specimens were obtained on day 63 following the first vaccine or placebo injection. The data were produced by immunoSEQ multiplex PCR, yet TCRdb's version contains in-frame clones alone and is incomplete. This table holds hundreds of thousands of clones, roughly 87% found once. Germline loops: CDR1 SGDLS, CDR2 YYNGEE. V lost 2 bases to trimming and J lost 2 bases; unmatched junction nucleotides: 11. The CDR3 has 19 residues. Sequenced here: peripheral blood, sampled in a trial of Ad26.COV2.S vaccine versus placebo. This chain links TRBV9 with TRBJ2-6; TRBD1 aligns across 9 bases. The TCR sequence derives from a person aged 18-65 years who received the Ad26.COV2.S COVID-19 vaccine or a placebo. For the CDR3, the DNA is TGTGCCAGCAGCGTTCGGCACAGGGGGCAGGGAGCTGGGGCCAACGTCCTGACTTTC. This translates into CASSVRHRGQGAGANVLTF.